This TCR beta chain was identified during a study of T cell responses to AZD1222 COVID-19 vaccine. The CDR3 has 13 residues. CDR1 is SEHNR, CDR2 FQNEAQ, per germline (reference sequence). Trimming took off 1 base at V and 15 bases at J, with 16 bases between the two ends. Repertoires were generated with immunoSEQ multiplex PCR, while TCRdb's copy carries only in-frame clones and drops some. The sample has about 66,000 clones, over 80% seen once. The TCR sequence derives from an adult who received the MenACWY meningococcal vaccine as a control. This specimen was peripheral blood, taken 28 days after the second dose of the MenACWY control vaccine. This chain uses TRBV7-9 with TRBJ2-1; D possibly corresponds to TRBD2 (6 bases). The DNA for the CDR3 is TGTGCCAGCAGCTTAGGGGAGGACCCGCGTATGTTCTTC. Residues: CASSLGEDPRMFF.